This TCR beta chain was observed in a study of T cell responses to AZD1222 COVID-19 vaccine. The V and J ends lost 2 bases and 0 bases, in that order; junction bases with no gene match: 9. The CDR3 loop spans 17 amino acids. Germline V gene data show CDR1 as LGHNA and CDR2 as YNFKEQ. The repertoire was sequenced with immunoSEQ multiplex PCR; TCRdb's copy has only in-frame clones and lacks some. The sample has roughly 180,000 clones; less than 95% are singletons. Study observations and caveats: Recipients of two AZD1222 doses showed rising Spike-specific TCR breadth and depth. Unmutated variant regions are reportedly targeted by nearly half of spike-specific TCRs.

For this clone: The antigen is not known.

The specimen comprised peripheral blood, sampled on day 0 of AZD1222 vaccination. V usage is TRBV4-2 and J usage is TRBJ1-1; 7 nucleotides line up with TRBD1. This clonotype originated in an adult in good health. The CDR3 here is CASSQTRDSNMNTEAFF. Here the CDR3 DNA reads TGTGCCAGCAGCCAAACCCGGGACAGCAATATGAACACTGAAGCTTTCTTT.